These 10 T cell receptor beta chains were all obtained from the same sample, sequenced in a study of OX40 agonist ivuxolimab in advanced cancers. The method was immunoSEQ multiplex PCR; TCRdb's version includes in-frame clones alone and lacks a portion of them. The sample records about 86,000 clones, more than 80% being singletons. The sequencing used CD4+ or CD8+ T cells sorted from blood, collected in a trial of the OX40 agonist ivuxolimab. The receptors come from an adult with an advanced solid tumor such as melanoma, head and neck, liver or kidney cancer.

The chain joins TRBV5-5 to TRBJ2-7; 7 positions agree with TRBD2. Germline-derived CDR1 and CDR2 are SGHKS and YYEKEE (reference sequence). The CDR3 contains 15 residues. The V gene end was trimmed by 4 bases and the J gene end by 3 bases; junction bases not matched to a gene: 10. The CDR3 nucleotides read TGTGCCAGCAGCCGGGGCTCTAGCGGTTACTACGAGCAGTACTTC. It translates to CASSRGSSGYYEQYF.

V gene TRBV27 combines with J gene TRBJ2-7; D possibly uses TRBD1 or TRBD2 (6 bases each). The V and J ends lost 1 base and 5 bases respectively, with 12 bases between them. The CDR3 totals 14 residues. Per the germline V gene, CDR1 is MNHEY and CDR2 is SMNVEV (reference sequence). In DNA, the CDR3 is TGTGCCAGCAGTTTATGGCAGGGGAGGAACGAGCAGTACTTC. Residues: CASSLWQGRNEQYF.

The V and J genes are TRBV6-5 and TRBJ1-2; 7 bases fit TRBD1. Losses at the gene ends were 2 bases for V and 9 bases for J; bases not matched to a gene: 3. Germline values: CDR1 MNHEY, CDR2 SVGAGI. This CDR3 has 12 residues. The CDR3 protein is CASSYRGLSYTF. The CDR3 nucleotides are TGTGCCAGCAGTTACAGGGGGCTGAGCTACACCTTC.

Notes on this clone: At one of its ends the junction is not consistent with the germline gene, which may arise from a read error. Other DNA sequences in the sample encode the same CDR3. CDR3 residues: CASSEFGPGYGYTF. Written as DNA, the CDR3 is TGTGCCAGCAGTGAATTTGGGCCGGGCTATGGCTACACTTTC. This rearrangement joins TRBV6-1 to TRBJ1-2, with no clear D. Germline V gene sequence: CDR1 MNHNS, CDR2 SASEGT. The CDR3 loop spans 14 amino acids.

V gene TRBV7-9 combines with J gene TRBJ2-1; D call uncertain. The CDR3 length is 12 residues. Germline V gene sequence: CDR1 SEHNR, CDR2 FQNEAQ (reference sequence). Trimming shortened V by 5 bases and J by 8 bases, and 10 bases separated the two germline ends. CDR3 sequence: CASSPTGDEQFF. CDR3 DNA sequence: TGTGCCAGCAGCCCTACGGGCGATGAGCAGTTCTTC.

V usage is TRBV27 and J usage is TRBJ2-5; 10 nucleotides match TRBD2. CDR1 MNHEY and CDR2 SMNVEV come from the germline V gene (reference sequence). The trim removed 5 bases at V and 2 bases at J, leaving 5 bases unmatched. The CDR3 is made up of 15 amino acids. The CDR3 DNA reads TGTGCCAGCAGTCCACTAGCGGGATTTCAAGAGACCCAGTACTTC. Translating it yields CASSPLAGFQETQYF.

This rearrangement joins TRBV6-6 to TRBJ2-2; D may be TRBD2 (6 bases). The germline CDR1 and CDR2 sequences are MNHNY and SVGAGI (reference sequence). The CDR3 sequence is 15 residues long. The V end lost 7 bases, the J end lost 0 bases, and 12 bases lay between the germline ends. The CDR3 bases are TGTGCCAGCACTCAGGCGGGACCGAACACCGGGGAGCTGTTTTTT. It translates to CASTQAGPNTGELFF.

The chain links TRBV2 to TRBJ2-2, with 10 bases aligning to TRBD2. The CDR3 sequence is 15 residues long. From germline, CDR1 is SNHLY and CDR2 FYNNEI. V lost 4 bases to trimming and J lost 4 bases; unmatched junction nucleotides: 3. Written as DNA, the CDR3 is TGTGCCAGCAGTGGGCTAGCGGGAGCCACCGGGGAGCTGTTTTTT. As protein: CASSGLAGATGELFF.

The chain joins TRBV27 to TRBJ2-5; unclear D gene. There are 11 residues in the CDR3. Germline V gene data show CDR1 as MNHEY and CDR2 as SMNVEV (reference sequence). Trimming cost V 6 bases and J 4 bases, with 6 bases left between them. The CDR3 reads CASRVRETQYF. In nucleotides, the CDR3 is TGTGCCAGCAGGGTTCGAGAGACCCAGTACTTC.

This chain links TRBV5-1 with TRBJ2-7, with D possibly being TRBD1 or TRBD2 (5 bases each). V was trimmed by 0 bases and J by 3 bases, leaving 16 bases between them. In germline, CDR1 is SGHRS, CDR2 YFSETQ. The length of the CDR3 is 16 residues. The CDR3 sequence: CASSLASPGTVYEQYF. The DNA for the CDR3 is TGCGCCAGCAGCTTGGCATCTCCCGGGACCGTCTACGAGCAGTACTTC. Based on the CDR3 plus reference TRBV5-1 and TRBJ2-7, the full variable domain is KAGVTQTPRYLIKTRGQQVTLSCSPISGHRSVSWYQQTPGQGLQFLFEYFSETQRNKGNFPGRFSGRQFSNSRSEMNVSTLELGDSALYLCASSLASPGTVYEQYFGPGTRLTVT.